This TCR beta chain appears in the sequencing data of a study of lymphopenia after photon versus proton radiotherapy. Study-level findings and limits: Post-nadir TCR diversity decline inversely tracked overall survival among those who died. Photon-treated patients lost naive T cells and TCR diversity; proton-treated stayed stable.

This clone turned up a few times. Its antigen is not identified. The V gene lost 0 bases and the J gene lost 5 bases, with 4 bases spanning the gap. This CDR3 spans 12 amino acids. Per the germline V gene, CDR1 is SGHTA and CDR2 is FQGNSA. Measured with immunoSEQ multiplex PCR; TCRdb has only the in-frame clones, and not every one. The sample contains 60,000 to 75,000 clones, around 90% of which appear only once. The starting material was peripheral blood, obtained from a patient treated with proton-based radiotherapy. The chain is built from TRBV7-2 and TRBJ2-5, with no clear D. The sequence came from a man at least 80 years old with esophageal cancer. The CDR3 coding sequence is TGTGCCAGCAGCTTAGCGAGGGAGACCCAGTACTTC. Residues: CASSLARETQYF.